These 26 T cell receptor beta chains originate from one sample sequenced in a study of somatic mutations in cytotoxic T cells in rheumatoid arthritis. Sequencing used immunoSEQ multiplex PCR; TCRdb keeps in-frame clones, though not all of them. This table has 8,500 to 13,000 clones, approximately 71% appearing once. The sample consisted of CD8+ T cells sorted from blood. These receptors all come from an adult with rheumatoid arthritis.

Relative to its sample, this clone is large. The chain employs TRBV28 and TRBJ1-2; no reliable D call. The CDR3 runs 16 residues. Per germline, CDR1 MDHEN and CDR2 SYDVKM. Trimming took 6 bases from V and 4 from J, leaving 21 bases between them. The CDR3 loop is CASSSGKGEYIYGYTF. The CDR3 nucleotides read TGTGCCAGCAGCTCGGGGAAAGGTGAATACATCTATGGCTACACCTTC.

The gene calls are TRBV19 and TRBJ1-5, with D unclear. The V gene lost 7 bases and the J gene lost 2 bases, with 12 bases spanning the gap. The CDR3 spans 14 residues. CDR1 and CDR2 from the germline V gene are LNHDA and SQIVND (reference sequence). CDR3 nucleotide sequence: TGTGCCAGTACCGACGACCTGGGCAATCAGCCCCAGCATTTT. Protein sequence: CASTDDLGNQPQHF.

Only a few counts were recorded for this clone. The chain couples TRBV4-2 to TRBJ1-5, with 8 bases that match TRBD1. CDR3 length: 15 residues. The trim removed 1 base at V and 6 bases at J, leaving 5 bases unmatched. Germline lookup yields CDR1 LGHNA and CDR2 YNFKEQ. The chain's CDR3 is CASSQVQGAAQPQHF. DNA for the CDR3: TGTGCCAGCAGCCAAGTGCAGGGGGCAGCTCAGCCCCAGCATTTT.

The DNA for the CDR3 is TGTGCCAGCAGTGATGAGGAGGGCCCCTACGAGCAGTACTTC. This encodes CASSDEEGPYEQYF. The gene calls are TRBV2 and TRBJ2-7, with D tentatively TRBD2 (6 bases). Germline CDR1 is SNHLY and CDR2 is FYNNEI. V lost 3 bases and J 2 bases, leaving 11 bases between the germline ends. The CDR3 has 14 residues.

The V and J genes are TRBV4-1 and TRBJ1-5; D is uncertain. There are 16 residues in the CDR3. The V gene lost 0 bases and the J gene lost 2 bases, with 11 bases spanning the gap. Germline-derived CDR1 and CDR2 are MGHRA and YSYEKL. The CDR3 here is CASSQESPQRNQPQHF. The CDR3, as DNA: TGCGCCAGCAGCCAAGAGAGCCCACAGCGCAATCAGCCCCAGCATTTT.

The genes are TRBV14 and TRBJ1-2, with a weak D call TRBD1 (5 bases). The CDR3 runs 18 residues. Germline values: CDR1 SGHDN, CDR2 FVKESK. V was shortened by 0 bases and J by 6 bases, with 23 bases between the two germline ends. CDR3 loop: CASSQDRQFWGSNHGYTF. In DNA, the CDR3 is TGTGCCAGCAGCCAAGATCGGCAGTTCTGGGGGAGTAATCATGGCTACACCTTC. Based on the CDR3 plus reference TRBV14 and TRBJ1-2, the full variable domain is EAGVTQFPSHSVIEKGQTVTLRCDPISGHDNLYWYRRVMGKEIKFLLHFVKESKQDESGMPNNRFLAERTGGTYSTLKVQPAELEDSGVYFCASSQDRQFWGSNHGYTFGSGTRLTVV.

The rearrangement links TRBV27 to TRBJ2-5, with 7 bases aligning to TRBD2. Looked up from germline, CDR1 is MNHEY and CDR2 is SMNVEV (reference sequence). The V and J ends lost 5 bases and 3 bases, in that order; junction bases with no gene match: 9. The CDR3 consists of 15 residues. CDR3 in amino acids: CASSPGAGLEETQYF. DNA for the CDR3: TGTGCCAGCAGTCCAGGAGCGGGGCTTGAAGAGACCCAGTACTTC.

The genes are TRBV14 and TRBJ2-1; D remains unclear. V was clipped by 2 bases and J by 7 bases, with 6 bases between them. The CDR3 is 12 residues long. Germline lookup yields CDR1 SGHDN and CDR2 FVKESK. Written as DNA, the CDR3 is TGTGCCAGCAGCCAACAAGCTAATGAGCAGTTCTTC. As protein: CASSQQANEQFF.

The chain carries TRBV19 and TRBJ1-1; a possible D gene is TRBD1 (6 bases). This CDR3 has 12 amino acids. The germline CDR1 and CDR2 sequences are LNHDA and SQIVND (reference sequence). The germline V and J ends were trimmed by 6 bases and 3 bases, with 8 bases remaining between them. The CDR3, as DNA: TGTGCCAGTAGACAGGGTTACACTGAAGCTTTCTTT. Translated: CASRQGYTEAFF.

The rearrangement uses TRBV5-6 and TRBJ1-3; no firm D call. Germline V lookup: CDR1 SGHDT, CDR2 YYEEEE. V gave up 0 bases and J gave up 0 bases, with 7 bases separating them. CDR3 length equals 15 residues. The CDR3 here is CASSLGPYSGNTIYF. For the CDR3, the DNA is TGTGCCAGCAGCTTGGGTCCGTACTCTGGAAACACCATATATTTT.

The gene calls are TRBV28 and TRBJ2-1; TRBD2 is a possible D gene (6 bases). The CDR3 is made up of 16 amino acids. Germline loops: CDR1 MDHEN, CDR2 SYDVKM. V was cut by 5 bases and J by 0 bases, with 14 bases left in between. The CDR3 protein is CASSERDSSSYNEQFF. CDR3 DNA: TGTGCCAGCAGTGAAAGGGACTCGAGCTCCTACAATGAGCAGTTCTTC.

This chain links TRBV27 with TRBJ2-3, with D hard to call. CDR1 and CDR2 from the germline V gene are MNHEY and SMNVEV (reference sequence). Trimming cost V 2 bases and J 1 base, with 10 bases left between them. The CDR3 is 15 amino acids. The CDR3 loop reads CASSLTRGGTDTQYF. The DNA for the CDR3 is TGTGCCAGCAGTTTAACCCGTGGGGGCACAGATACGCAGTATTTT.

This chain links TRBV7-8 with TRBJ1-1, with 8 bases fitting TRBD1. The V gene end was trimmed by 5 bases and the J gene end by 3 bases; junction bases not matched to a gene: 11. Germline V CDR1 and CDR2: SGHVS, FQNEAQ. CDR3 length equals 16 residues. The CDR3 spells CASSLISGGWDTEAFF. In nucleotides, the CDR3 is TGTGCCAGCAGCCTAATCTCAGGGGGCTGGGACACTGAAGCTTTCTTT.

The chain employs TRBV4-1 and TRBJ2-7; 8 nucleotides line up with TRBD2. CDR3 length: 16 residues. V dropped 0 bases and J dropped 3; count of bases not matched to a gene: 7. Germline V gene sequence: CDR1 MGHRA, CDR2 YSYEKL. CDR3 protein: CASSQDPSGGLYEQYF. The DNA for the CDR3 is TGCGCCAGCAGCCAAGACCCGAGCGGGGGCCTCTACGAGCAGTACTTC.

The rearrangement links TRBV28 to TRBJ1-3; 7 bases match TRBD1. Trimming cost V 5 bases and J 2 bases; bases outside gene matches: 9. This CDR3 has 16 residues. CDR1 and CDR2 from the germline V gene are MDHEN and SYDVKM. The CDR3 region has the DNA TGTGCCAGCAGTGCCCAACAGGGGAGGGCTGGAAACACCATATATTTT. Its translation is CASSAQQGRAGNTIYF. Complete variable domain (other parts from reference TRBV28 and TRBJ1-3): DVKVTQSSRYLVKRTGEKVFLECVQDMDHENMFWYRQDPGLGLRLIYFSYDVKMKEKGDIPEGYSVSREKKERFSLILESASTNQTSMYLCASSAQQGRAGNTIYFGEGSWLTVV.

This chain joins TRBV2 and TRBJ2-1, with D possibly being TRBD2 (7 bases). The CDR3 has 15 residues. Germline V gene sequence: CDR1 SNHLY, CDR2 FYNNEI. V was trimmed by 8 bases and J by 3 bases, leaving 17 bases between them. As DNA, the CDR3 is TGTGCCAGCTCCCCGGGGGGCGGGGACTACAATGAGCAGTTCTTC. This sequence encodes CASSPGGGDYNEQFF.

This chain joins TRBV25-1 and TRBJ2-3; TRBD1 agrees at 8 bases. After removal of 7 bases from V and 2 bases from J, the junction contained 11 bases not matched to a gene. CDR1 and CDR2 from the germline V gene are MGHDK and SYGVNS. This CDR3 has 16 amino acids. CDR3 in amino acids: CASTEGLDRVTDTQYF. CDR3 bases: TGTGCCAGCACCGAAGGTCTGGACAGGGTCACAGATACGCAGTATTTT.

The CDR3 reads CASSLVSGEKLFF. CDR3 in DNA: TGTGCCAGCAGCTTGGTATCGGGGGAAAAACTGTTTTTT. The chain employs TRBV5-6 and TRBJ1-4; D gene uncertain. The CDR3 contains 13 residues. V lost 0 bases and J lost 8, with 8 bases in between. Per germline, CDR1 SGHDT and CDR2 YYEEEE.

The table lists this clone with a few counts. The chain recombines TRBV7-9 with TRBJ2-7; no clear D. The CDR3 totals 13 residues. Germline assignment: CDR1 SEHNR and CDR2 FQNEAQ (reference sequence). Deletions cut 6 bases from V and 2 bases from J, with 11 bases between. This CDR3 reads CASSTTLTYEQYF. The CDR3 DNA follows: TGTGCCAGCAGTACGACGTTAACCTACGAGCAGTACTTC.

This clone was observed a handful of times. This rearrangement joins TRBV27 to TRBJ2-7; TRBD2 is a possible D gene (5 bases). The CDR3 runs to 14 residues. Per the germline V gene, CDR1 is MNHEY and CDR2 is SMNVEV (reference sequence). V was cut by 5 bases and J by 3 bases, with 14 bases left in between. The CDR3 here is CASSPSFGVYEQYF. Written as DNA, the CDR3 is TGTGCCAGCAGTCCTAGCTTTGGGGTCTACGAGCAGTACTTC.

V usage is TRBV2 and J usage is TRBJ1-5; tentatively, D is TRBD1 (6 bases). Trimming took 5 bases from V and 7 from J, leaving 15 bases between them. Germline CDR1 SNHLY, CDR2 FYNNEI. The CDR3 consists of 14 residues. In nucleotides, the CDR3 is TGTGCCAGCAGTCCAATTCAGGGGTTGCAGCCCCAGCATTTT. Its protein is CASSPIQGLQPQHF. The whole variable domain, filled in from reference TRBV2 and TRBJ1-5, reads EPEVTQTPSHQVTQMGQEVILRCVPISNHLYFYWYRQILGQKVEFLVSFYNNEISEKSEIFDDQFSVERPDGSNFTLKIRSTKLEDSAMYFCASSPIQGLQPQHFGDGTRLSIL.

The CDR3 spells CASSLGREPYEQYF. In DNA, the CDR3 is TGTGCCAGCAGCTTGGGTCGGGAGCCCTACGAGCAGTACTTC. The chain carries TRBV7-3 and TRBJ2-7; D possibly corresponds to TRBD2 (6 bases). V was cut by 3 bases and J by 2 bases, with 11 bases left in between. From germline, CDR1 is SGHTA and CDR2 FQGTGA. The CDR3 covers 14 residues.

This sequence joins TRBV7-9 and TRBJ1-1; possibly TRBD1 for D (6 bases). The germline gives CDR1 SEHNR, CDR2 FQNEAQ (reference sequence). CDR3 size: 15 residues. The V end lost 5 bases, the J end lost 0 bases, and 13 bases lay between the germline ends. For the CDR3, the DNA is TGTGCCAGCAGCCTCGAACAGGGACTGAACACTGAAGCTTTCTTT. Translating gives CASSLEQGLNTEAFF. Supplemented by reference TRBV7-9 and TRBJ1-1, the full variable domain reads DTGVSQNPRHKITKRGQNVTFRCDPISEHNRLYWYRQTLGQGPEFLTYFQNEAQLEKSRLLSDRFSAERPKGSFSTLEIQRTEQGDSAMYLCASSLEQGLNTEAFFGQGTRLTVV.

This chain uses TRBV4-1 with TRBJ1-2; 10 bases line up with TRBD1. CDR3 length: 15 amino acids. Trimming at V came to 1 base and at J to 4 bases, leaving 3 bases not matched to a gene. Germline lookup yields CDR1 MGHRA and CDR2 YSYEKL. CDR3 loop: CASSQARTGGYGYTF. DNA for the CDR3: TGCGCCAGCAGCCAAGCCCGGACAGGGGGCTATGGCTACACCTTC.

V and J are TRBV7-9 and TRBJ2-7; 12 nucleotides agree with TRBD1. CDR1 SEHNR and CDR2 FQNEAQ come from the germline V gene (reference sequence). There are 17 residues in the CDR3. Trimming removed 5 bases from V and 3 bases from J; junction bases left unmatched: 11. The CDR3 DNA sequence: TGTGCCAGCAGCCTCGGGACAGGGGGCGTCTCTTTCTACGAGCAGTACTTC. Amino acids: CASSLGTGGVSFYEQYF.

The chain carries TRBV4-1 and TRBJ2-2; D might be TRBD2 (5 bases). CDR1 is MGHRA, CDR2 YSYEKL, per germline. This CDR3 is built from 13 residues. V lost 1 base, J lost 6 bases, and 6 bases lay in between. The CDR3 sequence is CASSQAGSGELFF. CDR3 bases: TGCGCCAGCAGCCAAGCGGGGTCCGGGGAGCTGTTTTTT.